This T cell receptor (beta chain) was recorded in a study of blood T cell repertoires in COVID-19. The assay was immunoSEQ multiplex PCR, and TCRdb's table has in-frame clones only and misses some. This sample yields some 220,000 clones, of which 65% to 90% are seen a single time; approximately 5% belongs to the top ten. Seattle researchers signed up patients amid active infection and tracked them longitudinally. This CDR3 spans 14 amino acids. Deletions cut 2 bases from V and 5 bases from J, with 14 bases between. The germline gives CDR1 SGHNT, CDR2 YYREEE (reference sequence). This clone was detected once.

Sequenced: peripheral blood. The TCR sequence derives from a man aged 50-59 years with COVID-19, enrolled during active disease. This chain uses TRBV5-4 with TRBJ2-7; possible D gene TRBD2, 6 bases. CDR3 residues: CASSFRGGADEQYF. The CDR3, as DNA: TGTGCCAGCAGCTTTCGGGGCGGGGCGGACGAGCAGTACTTC.